This TCR beta chain was captured by sequencing in a study of CD8+ T cells in alopecia areata. As for the study in general: Treatment comprised oral tofacitinib, 5 to 10 mg twice daily, in treated patients.

Sequencing used cDNA as its template, made by extracting RNA and reverse transcribing it. Sequencing used immunoSEQ multiplex PCR; TCRdb keeps in-frame clones, though not all of them. Here the sample spans hundreds of thousands of clones, roughly two fifths being singletons. V lost 4 bases, J lost 0 bases, and 6 bases lay in between. CDR1 and CDR2 from the germline V gene are KGHSH and LQKENI. This CDR3 has 13 residues. Study-wide results and caveats: How baseline CD8+ expansion relates to response remains uncertain (there was one nonresponder). Scalp samples also yield sequences from resident alphabeta T cells of normal skin. It was observed that many expanded lesional clones persisted in scalp and blood during tofacitinib.

Treatment denoted: oral pan-JAK inhibitor, 5-10 mg twice daily. Regarding this clone: What it recognizes is unknown. A much larger clonotype is one base distant, so this may be a read error. The same CDR3 can be traced to other DNA sequences in this sample.

The clonotype was recovered from a human donor with alopecia areata. J is TRBJ1-1 and V is TRBV18, with D unresolved. This sample comprised CD4+ T cells sorted from blood, obtained around week 34, from a patient treated with tofacitinib. CDR3 sequence (DNA): TGTGCCAGCTCACGCGGGATGAACACTGAAGCTTTCTTT. This sequence encodes CASSRGMNTEAFF.